This TCR beta chain was observed in a study of regulatory T cells in long-lasting Graves disease. The overall study: For under 3 months, newly diagnosed Graves' patients had been taking antithyroid drugs.

The CDR3 has 17 amino acids. V was clipped by 2 bases and J by 1 base, with 12 bases between them. In germline, CDR1 is SGHAT, CDR2 FQNNGV. Time point: newly diagnosed GD, antithyroid drugs for less than 3 months. Researchers made the TCR library from RNA that was extracted from PBMCs. Through Arm-PCR of CDR3 regions and iRepertoire HTBI primers, TCR beta libraries were built. TCRdb re-analysed the multiplex PCR reads in MiXCR, keeping a single row per CDR3 protein. Of approximately 350,000 distinct CDR3 sequences listed, approximately 10% are singletons. The sample was also reused in another study, on T cells in Graves' hyperthyroidism and ophthalmopathy. From that study: A set of HTBI primers served as the primers for a first-round RT-PCR of the TCR CDR3. Ophthalmopathy prediction by the model preceded onset by a median about 6 months.

Sequenced material: peripheral blood mononuclear cells (PBMCs), taken at new diagnosis, from a patient treated with antithyroid drugs. The gene calls are TRBV11-2 and TRBJ2-6; a possible D gene is TRBD1 (5 bases). The clonotype was recovered from a woman between 18 and 29 years old with Graves disease. The CDR3 nucleotides read TGTGCCAGCAGCTTAACCAGGGAATTGTCTGGGGCCAACGTCCTGACTTTC. This gives the protein CASSLTRELSGANVLTF.